One sample yielded the 29 T cell receptor beta chains listed below, sequenced in a study of blood T cell repertoires in COVID-19. Some clones are missing from TCRdb's copy, which holds only in-frame ones; the method was immunoSEQ multiplex PCR. There are about 210,000 clones in the sample; around 81% occur only once, and 5.5% to 8.5% lies in the top ten. Source material: peripheral blood. These receptors were collected from a woman between 65 and 79 years old with acute or convalescent COVID-19.

V and J are TRBV5-1 and TRBJ1-3, with a possible D match to TRBD1 (6 bases). V was shortened by 0 bases and J by 4 bases, with 11 bases between the two germline ends. This CDR3 contains 15 residues. CDR1 and CDR2 (germline): SGHRS, YFSETQ. CDR3 in DNA: TGCGCCAGCAGCTTGGGACAAACAGGGGGAAACACCATATATTTT. Protein sequence: CASSLGQTGGNTIYF.

J is TRBJ2-3 and V is TRBV2, with 11 positions matching TRBD2. Looked up from germline, CDR1 is SNHLY and CDR2 is FYNNEI. After removal of 7 bases from V and 0 bases from J, the junction contained 6 bases not matched to a gene. The CDR3 runs to 16 residues. The CDR3 spells CASISRTSGSTDTQYF. In nucleotides, the CDR3 is TGTGCCAGCATCTCCAGGACTAGCGGGAGCACAGATACGCAGTATTTT.

This chain links TRBV6-2 or TRBV6-3 with TRBJ2-2, with TRBD2 identical over 9 bases. Germline V lookup: CDR1 MNHEY, CDR2 SVGEGT. There are 21 residues in the CDR3. V lost 2 bases to trimming and J lost 1 base; unmatched junction nucleotides: 17. This chain's CDR3 is CASSYTTPPRGGARNTGELFF. CDR3 bases: TGTGCCAGCAGTTACACCACTCCCCCTCGCGGGGGGGCCCGGAACACCGGGGAGCTGTTTTTT.

This clone came up a few times. The rearrangement uses TRBV3-1 (or the pseudogene TRBV3-2) and TRBJ2-3, with 8 nucleotides matching TRBD2. CDR1 is LGHDT and CDR2 is YNNKEL in the germline V gene (reference sequence). V was clipped by 7 bases and J by 4 bases; unmatched bases: 10. The CDR3 spans 15 residues. For the CDR3, the DNA is TGTGCCAGCAACATGCGGGGGGCGGGACCAGATACGCAGTATTTT. This codes for CASNMRGAGPDTQYF.

This sequence joins TRBV7-9 and TRBJ2-7; D might be TRBD1 (5 bases). V lost 5 bases and J lost 2, with 10 bases in between. Germline CDR1 and CDR2: SEHNR and FQNEAQ (reference sequence). The CDR3 is 13 amino acids. For the CDR3, the DNA is TGTGCCAGCAGCGACGGACAAGCCTACGAGCAGTACTTC. Translating gives CASSDGQAYEQYF.

This rearrangement joins TRBV19 to TRBJ2-5, with 7 bases lining up with TRBD2. The germline V gene encodes CDR1 LNHDA and CDR2 SQIVND (reference sequence). CDR3 size: 13 residues. The V gene end was trimmed by 7 bases and the J gene end by 4 bases; junction bases not matched to a gene: 6. The CDR3 coding sequence is TGTGCCAGTACCGGGGGGAGGTTAGAGACCCAGTACTTC. Its protein product is CASTGGRLETQYF. Full variable domain (outside the CDR3, taken from reference TRBV19 and TRBJ2-5): DGGITQSPKYLFRKEGQNVTLSCEQNLNHDAMYWYRQDPGQGLRLIYYSQIVNDFQKGDIAEGYSVSREKKESFPLTVTSAQKNPTAFYLCASTGGRLETQYFGPGTRLLVL.

The gene calls are TRBV6-1 and TRBJ1-2; the D is unclear. Germline V gene lookup returns CDR1 MNHNS and CDR2 SASEGT. The ends were cut back, 2 bases at V and 10 bases at J, with 17 bases in the middle. The CDR3 length is 14 residues. In nucleotides, the CDR3 is TGTGCCAGCAGTGAAATCTACCCAGCTGGGCTCTACACCTTC. Translating gives CASSEIYPAGLYTF.

The chain joins TRBV5-6 to TRBJ1-1; D remains unclear. This CDR3 contains 13 residues. The V and J ends lost 2 bases and 7 bases respectively, with 12 bases between them. Germline V lookup: CDR1 SGHDT, CDR2 YYEEEE. The CDR3 sequence is CASSFTSSGEAFF. The CDR3 nucleotides are TGTGCCAGCAGCTTTACGTCGAGTGGTGAAGCTTTCTTT.

Comment on this clone: A much larger clone lies one base from this, so it may be a read error. The chain employs TRBV3-1 (or the pseudogene TRBV3-2) and TRBJ1-2, with 7 bases that match TRBD1. CDR1 is LGHDT, CDR2 YNNKEL, per germline (reference sequence). The CDR3 spans 13 residues. With 4 bases clipped from V and 3 bases from J, the junction kept 2 bases outside the gene matches. The CDR3 DNA sequence: TGTGCCAGCAGCCCGGACAGGTACTATGGCTACACCTTC. Translated, it gives CASSPDRYYGYTF.

The chain combines TRBV30 with TRBJ2-7; D is possibly TRBD2 (6 bases). Germline assignment: CDR1 GTSNPN and CDR2 SVGIG (reference sequence). The CDR3 loop spans 12 amino acids. Trimming shortened V by 6 bases and J by 12 bases, and 21 bases separated the two germline ends. The CDR3 DNA sequence: TGTGCCTGCTTATCGTCGGGACTGAGAACGTACTTC. Residues: CACLSSGLRTYF.

The rearrangement links TRBV2 to TRBJ1-1; tentative D call: TRBD1 (5 bases). CDR3 length equals 16 residues. V was shortened by 3 bases and J by 4 bases, with 18 bases between the two germline ends. Germline lookup yields CDR1 SNHLY and CDR2 FYNNEI. The CDR3 nucleotides are TGTGCCAGCAGTGACGACAGCCAGCGGGTTAGCACTGAAGCTTTCTTT. Amino acid sequence: CASSDDSQRVSTEAFF.

In its sample, this clone was seen once. The chain has TRBV2 and TRBJ2-1, with TRBD1 matching 8 bases. Germline CDR1 SNHLY, CDR2 FYNNEI. V dropped 6 bases and J dropped 9; count of bases not matched to a gene: 4. This CDR3 spans 12 amino acids. This chain's CDR3 is CASSPQGVEQFF. CDR3 nucleotide sequence: TGTGCCAGCAGCCCACAGGGGGTTGAGCAGTTCTTC.

The chain uses TRBV9 and TRBJ2-1; tentative D call: TRBD2 (6 bases). Germline V gives CDR1 SGDLS, CDR2 YYNGEE. CDR3 length equals 13 residues. V lost 0 bases and J 10 bases, leaving 11 bases between the germline ends. DNA of the CDR3: TGTGCCAGCAGCGTAGATGGGGGGAGGGAGCAGTTCTTC. This sequence encodes CASSVDGGREQFF.

The chain links TRBV24-1 to TRBJ2-2, with 10 bases identical to TRBD1. Trimming took 2 bases from V and 5 from J; bases not matched to a gene: 4. The germline V gene has CDR1 KGHDR and CDR2 SFDVKD. The CDR3 is 16 amino acids. CDR3 amino acids: CATSDWGQGRTGELFF. The CDR3 DNA reads as TGTGCCACCAGTGATTGGGGACAGGGGCGGACCGGGGAGCTGTTTTTT.

The chain couples TRBV24-1 to TRBJ2-7, with a weak D call TRBD1 (7 bases). The germline V gene encodes CDR1 KGHDR and CDR2 SFDVKD. The CDR3 consists of 17 residues. V gave up 9 bases and J gave up 1 base, with 24 bases separating them. The CDR3 sequence is CATAGGLGGTLSYEQYV. Here the CDR3 DNA reads TGTGCCACCGCCGGGGGTTTAGGGGGCACCCTTTCCTACGAGCAGTACGTC.

J is TRBJ2-3 and V is TRBV5-4; the match to TRBD2 covers 10 bases. CDR3 length: 19 residues. From germline, CDR1 is SGHNT and CDR2 YYREEE (reference sequence). V was clipped by 4 bases and J by 0 bases; unmatched bases: 14. The CDR3 sequence: CASSPPGSSGGTSTDTQYF. CDR3 nucleotide sequence: TGTGCCAGCAGCCCGCCGGGGTCTAGCGGGGGCACTAGCACAGATACGCAGTATTTT.

This clone was picked up a small number of times. This CDR3 reads CASSSRENSGANVLTF. The DNA of the CDR3 is TGTGCCAGCAGCTCGCGAGAGAACTCTGGGGCCAACGTCCTGACTTTC. This chain connects TRBV7-3 to TRBJ2-6; no reliable D call. CDR3 length: 16 residues. With 4 bases removed from V and 0 bases from J, the gap between germline ends came to 10 bases. Germline CDR1 reads SGHTA; CDR2 reads FQGTGA.

The V gene is TRBV27, the J gene TRBJ2-6; D is unclear. The CDR3 sequence is 19 residues long. Between the trimmed V and J ends, which lost 2 bases and 1 base, there was a span of 18 bases. CDR1 is MNHEY, CDR2 SMNVEV, per germline (reference sequence). The chain's CDR3 is CASSLIRIETSSGANVLTF. In nucleotides, the CDR3 is TGTGCCAGCAGTTTAATAAGGATTGAGACTTCTTCTGGGGCCAACGTCCTGACTTTC.

Comments on this clone: This sample includes further DNA sequences coding for the same CDR3. The chain has TRBV11-2 and TRBJ1-4; TRBD1 matches 10 bases. V lost 5 bases, J lost 8 bases, and 5 bases stayed unmatched. The CDR3 sequence is 14 residues long. Per germline, CDR1 SGHAT and CDR2 FQNNGV. In nucleotides, the CDR3 is TGTGCCAGCAGCAGGGACAGGGGCGGGGAAAAACTGTTTTTT. Translated, it gives CASSRDRGGEKLFF.

CDR3 DNA: TGTGCCAGCAGCTGGGGCCCGGATGGGGAAAAACTGTTTTTT. Amino acids: CASSWGPDGEKLFF. The chain couples TRBV7-8 to TRBJ1-4, with a possible D match to TRBD1 (5 bases). Per the germline V gene, CDR1 is SGHVS and CDR2 is FQNEAQ. V lost 4 bases, J lost 8 bases, and 14 bases lay in between. This CDR3 is built from 14 residues.

The chain carries TRBV5-4 and TRBJ1-2; a possible D gene is TRBD1 (6 bases). The V end was cut by 3 bases, the J end by 1 base, with 19 bases between. Germline values: CDR1 SGHNT, CDR2 YYREEE (reference sequence). CDR3 length: 17 residues. The CDR3 protein is CASSSWTGTNLNYGYTF. CDR3 sequence (DNA): TGTGCCAGCAGCTCCTGGACCGGGACAAATCTTAACTATGGCTACACCTTC.

This clone was observed a few times. The chain recombines TRBV6-2 or TRBV6-3 with TRBJ2-5; 16 positions match TRBD2. The CDR3 consists of 15 residues. Germline assignment: CDR1 MNHEY and CDR2 SVGEGT. Unmatched junction bases numbered 3, after V lost 6 bases and J lost 5 bases. The CDR3: CASSRGLAGGETQYF. CDR3 in DNA: TGTGCCAGCAGCCGGGGACTAGCGGGGGGGGAGACCCAGTACTTC.

This clone was seen once. This chain connects TRBV25-1 to TRBJ2-2; 9 nucleotides line up with TRBD1. The trim removed 2 bases at V and 5 bases at J, leaving 9 bases unmatched. The CDR3 loop spans 17 amino acids. Per the germline V gene, CDR1 is MGHDK and CDR2 is SYGVNS. The CDR3 here is CASSEKIGTGWTGELFF. The DNA of the CDR3 is TGTGCCAGCAGTGAAAAGATAGGGACAGGGTGGACCGGGGAGCTGTTTTTT.

The chain joins TRBV20-1 to TRBJ2-7; D remains ambiguous. The J call may be faulty, since TRBJ2-5 better matches the DNA end. The CDR3 is 13 residues long. Looked up from germline, CDR1 is DFQATT and CDR2 is SNEGSKA (reference sequence). The chain's CDR3 is CSASRPPKETQYF. CDR3 nucleotide sequence: TGCAGTGCTAGTAGGCCCCCCAAGGAGACCCAGTACTTC.

The chain carries TRBV6-2 or TRBV6-3 and TRBJ1-5, with D perhaps TRBD1 (5 bases). The V end lost 6 bases, the J end lost 2 bases, and 17 bases lay between the germline ends. Germline V gene data show CDR1 as MNHEY and CDR2 as SVGEGT. The CDR3 extends over 16 amino acids. This CDR3 reads CASSQHGGEGNQPQHF. The CDR3, as DNA: TGTGCCAGCAGCCAACATGGGGGGGAGGGCAATCAGCCCCAGCATTTT.

In this sample, this clone turned up a few times. The J gene is TRBJ1-1, the V gene TRBV6-2 or TRBV6-3; 10 positions agree with TRBD1. Germline loops: CDR1 MNHEY, CDR2 SVGEGT. Unmatched junction bases numbered 6, after V lost 6 bases and J lost 8 bases. This CDR3 contains 13 residues. CDR3 coding DNA: TGTGCCAGCAGCCGGCTGGGACAGGGGGAAGCTTTCTTT. This encodes CASSRLGQGEAFF.

V is TRBV7-6 and J is TRBJ1-3; 7 bases are shared with TRBD1. The CDR3 is 15 residues long. Germline loops: CDR1 SGHVS, CDR2 FNYEAQ. With V trimmed by 4 bases and J by 4 bases, 7 bases remained unmatched. CDR3 protein: CASSSYRGSGNTIYF. CDR3 DNA sequence: TGTGCCAGCAGCTCTTACAGGGGTTCAGGAAACACCATATATTTT.

The gene calls are TRBV4-1 and TRBJ2-3, with 8 positions matching TRBD2. The CDR3 consists of 16 residues. Trimming removed 3 bases from V and 4 bases from J; junction bases left unmatched: 9. The germline V gene has CDR1 MGHRA and CDR2 YSYEKL. The CDR3, as DNA: TGCGCCAGCAGCCAGTCCGGGACTAGGGATGCAGATACGCAGTATTTT. It specifies CASSQSGTRDADTQYF.

V usage is TRBV10-3 and J usage is TRBJ2-7, with 10 bases fitting TRBD2. The CDR3 is made up of 16 amino acids. The germline CDR1 and CDR2 sequences are ENHRY and SYGVKD. V was pared by 7 bases and J by 3 bases, with 12 bases of the junction left unmatched. CDR3 nucleotides: TGTGCCATCAACCCTAGCGGGGGAGTCCCCCACTACGAGCAGTACTTC. Translated, it gives CAINPSGGVPHYEQYF.